This T cell receptor (beta chain) derives from a study of CD8 T cells in Susac syndrome. Study findings and constraints: Regarding the TCR sequencing and HLA analysis, the study admitted that a relatively small number of individuals were involved.

TEMRA cells underwent FACS enrichment and CD8+ and CD4+ T cells underwent negative isolation. The CDR3 is 15 amino acids. V lost 7 bases, J lost 1 base, and 13 bases lay in between. As regards this clonotype: The antigen is unknown.

Reverse transcription of roughly 0.5 to 1 ug RNA was performed with random hexamers. Coverage of TCR beta CDR3 amplification by immunoSEQ multiplex PCR extended to 54 Vbeta and 13 Jbeta. TCRdb re-called the immunoSEQ multiplex PCR reads with MiXCR, one entry per CDR3 protein. The sample has 150,000 to 200,000 distinct CDR3 sequences; 93% are singletons. The specimen sequenced was CD4+ T cells from PBMCs. The genes are TRBV12-3 or TRBV12-4 and TRBJ2-2; weak D call: TRBD2 (5 bases). The clonotype was recovered from a human donor in good health. The chain's CDR3 is CASTLRGGNTGELFF. As DNA, the CDR3 is TGTGCCAGCACGCTGAGAGGAGGGAACACCGGGGAGCTGTTTTTT.